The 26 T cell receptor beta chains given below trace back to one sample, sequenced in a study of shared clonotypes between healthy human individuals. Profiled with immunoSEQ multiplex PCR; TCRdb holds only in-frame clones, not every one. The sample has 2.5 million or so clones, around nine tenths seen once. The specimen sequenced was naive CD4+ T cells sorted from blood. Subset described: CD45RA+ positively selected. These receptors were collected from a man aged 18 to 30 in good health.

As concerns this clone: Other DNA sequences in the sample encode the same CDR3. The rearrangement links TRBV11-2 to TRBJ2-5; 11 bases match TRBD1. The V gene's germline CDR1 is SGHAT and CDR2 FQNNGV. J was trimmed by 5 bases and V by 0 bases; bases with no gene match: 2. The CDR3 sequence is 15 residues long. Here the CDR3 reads CASSLDGTGGETQYF. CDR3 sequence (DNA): TGTGCCAGCAGCTTAGATGGGACAGGGGGGGAGACCCAGTACTTC.

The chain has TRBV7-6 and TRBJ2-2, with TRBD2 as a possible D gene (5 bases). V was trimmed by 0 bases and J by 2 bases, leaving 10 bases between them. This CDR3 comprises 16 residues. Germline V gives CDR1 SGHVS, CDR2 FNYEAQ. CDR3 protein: CASSLAPGLNTGELFF. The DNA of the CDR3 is TGTGCCAGCAGCTTAGCCCCTGGACTCAACACCGGGGAGCTGTTTTTT.

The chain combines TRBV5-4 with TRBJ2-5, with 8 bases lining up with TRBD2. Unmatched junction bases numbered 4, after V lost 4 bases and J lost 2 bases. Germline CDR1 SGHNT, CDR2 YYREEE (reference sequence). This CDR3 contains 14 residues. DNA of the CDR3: TGTGCCAGCAGCCGAGCGGGAGCACAAGAGACCCAGTACTTC. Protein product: CASSRAGAQETQYF.

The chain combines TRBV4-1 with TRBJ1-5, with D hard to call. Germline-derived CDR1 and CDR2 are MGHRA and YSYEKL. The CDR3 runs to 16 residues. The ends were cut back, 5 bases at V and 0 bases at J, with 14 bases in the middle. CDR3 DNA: TGCGCCAGCAGCAAAGGTAGGGATTATAGCAATCAGCCCCAGCATTTT. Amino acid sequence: CASSKGRDYSNQPQHF.

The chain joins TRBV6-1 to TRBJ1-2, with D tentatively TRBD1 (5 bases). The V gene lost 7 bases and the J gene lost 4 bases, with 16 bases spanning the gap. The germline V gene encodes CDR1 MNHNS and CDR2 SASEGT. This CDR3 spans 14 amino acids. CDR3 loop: CASILRELTYGYTF. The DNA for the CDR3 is TGTGCCAGCATACTCAGGGAACTAACCTATGGCTACACCTTC.

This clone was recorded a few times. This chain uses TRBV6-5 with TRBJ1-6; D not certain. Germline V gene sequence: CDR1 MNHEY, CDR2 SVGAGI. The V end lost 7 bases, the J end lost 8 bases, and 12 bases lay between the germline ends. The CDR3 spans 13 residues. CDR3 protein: CASTRGWDSPLHF. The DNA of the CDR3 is TGTGCCAGCACCCGGGGTTGGGATTCACCCCTCCACTTT.

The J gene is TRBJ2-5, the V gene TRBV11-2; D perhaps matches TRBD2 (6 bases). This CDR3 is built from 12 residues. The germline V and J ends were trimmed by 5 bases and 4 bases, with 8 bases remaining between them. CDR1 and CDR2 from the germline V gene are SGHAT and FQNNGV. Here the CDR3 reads CASSGGPETQYF. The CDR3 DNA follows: TGTGCCAGCAGCGGAGGGCCAGAGACCCAGTACTTC.

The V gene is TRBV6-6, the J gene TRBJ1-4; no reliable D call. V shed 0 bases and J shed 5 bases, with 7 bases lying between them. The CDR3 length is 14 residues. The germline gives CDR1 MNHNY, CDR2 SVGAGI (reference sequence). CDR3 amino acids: CASSYSSGNEKLFF. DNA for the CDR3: TGTGCCAGCAGTTACTCGTCCGGGAATGAAAAACTGTTTTTT.

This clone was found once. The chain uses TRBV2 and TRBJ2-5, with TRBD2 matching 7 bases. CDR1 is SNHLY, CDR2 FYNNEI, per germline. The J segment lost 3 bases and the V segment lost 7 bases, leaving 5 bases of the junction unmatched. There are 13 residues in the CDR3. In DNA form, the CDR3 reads TGTGCCAGCACGCCTAGCGGAAAAGAGACCCAGTACTTC. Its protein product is CASTPSGKETQYF.

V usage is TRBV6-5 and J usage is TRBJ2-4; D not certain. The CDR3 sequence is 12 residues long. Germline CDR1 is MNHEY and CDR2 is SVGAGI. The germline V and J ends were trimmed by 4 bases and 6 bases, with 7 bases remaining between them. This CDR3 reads CASSLVLNIQYF. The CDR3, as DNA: TGTGCCAGCAGTTTGGTCTTAAACATTCAGTACTTC.

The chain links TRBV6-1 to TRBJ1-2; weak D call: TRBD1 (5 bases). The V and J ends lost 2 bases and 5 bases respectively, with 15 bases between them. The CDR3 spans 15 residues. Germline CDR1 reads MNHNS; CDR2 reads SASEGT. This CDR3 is CASSEMRAGVYGYTF. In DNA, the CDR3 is TGTGCCAGCAGTGAAATGAGGGCGGGGGTATATGGCTACACCTTC.

CDR3 coding DNA: TGTGCCAGCAGTAAAACTAGCGCCGGATACGAGCAGTACTTC. It translates to CASSKTSAGYEQYF. The genes are TRBV6-5 and TRBJ2-7; TRBD2 matches at 7 bases. The germline gives CDR1 MNHEY, CDR2 SVGAGI. Germline trimming cut 5 bases from V and 4 bases from J; bases unmatched to any gene: 8. The CDR3 totals 14 residues.

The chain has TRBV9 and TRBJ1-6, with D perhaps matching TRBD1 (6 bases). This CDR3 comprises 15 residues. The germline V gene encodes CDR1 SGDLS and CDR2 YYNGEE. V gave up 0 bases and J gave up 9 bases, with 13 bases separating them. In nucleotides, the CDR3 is TGTGCCAGCAGCGTAGAAGGGGGTTTGGTTTCACCCCTCCACTTT. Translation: CASSVEGGLVSPLHF.

The CDR3 protein is CASSQARLAKNIQYF. CDR3 DNA sequence: TGCGCCAGCAGCCAAGCACGGCTAGCCAAAAACATTCAGTACTTC. This chain joins TRBV4-1 and TRBJ2-4; D ambiguous. This CDR3 contains 15 residues. Trimming left V 1 base short and J 0 bases short, with 7 bases between. From germline, CDR1 is MGHRA and CDR2 YSYEKL.

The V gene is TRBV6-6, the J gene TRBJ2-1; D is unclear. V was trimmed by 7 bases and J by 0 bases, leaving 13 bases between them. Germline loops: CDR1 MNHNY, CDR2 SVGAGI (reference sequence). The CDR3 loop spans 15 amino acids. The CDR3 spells CASMIWVGSYNEQFF. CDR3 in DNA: TGTGCCAGCATGATCTGGGTGGGCTCCTACAATGAGCAGTTCTTC.

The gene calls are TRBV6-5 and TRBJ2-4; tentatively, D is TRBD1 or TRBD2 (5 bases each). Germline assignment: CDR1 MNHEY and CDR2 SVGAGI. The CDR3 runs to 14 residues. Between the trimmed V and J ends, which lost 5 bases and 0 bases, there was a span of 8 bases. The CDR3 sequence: CASSRGQAKNIQYF. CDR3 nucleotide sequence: TGTGCCAGCAGTCGGGGCCAAGCCAAAAACATTCAGTACTTC.

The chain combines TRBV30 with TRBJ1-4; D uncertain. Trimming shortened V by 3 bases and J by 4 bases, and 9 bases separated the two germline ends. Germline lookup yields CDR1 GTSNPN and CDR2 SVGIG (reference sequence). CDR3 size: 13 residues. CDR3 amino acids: CAWRRELNEKLFF. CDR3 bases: TGTGCCTGGAGGAGGGAGCTTAATGAAAAACTGTTTTTT.

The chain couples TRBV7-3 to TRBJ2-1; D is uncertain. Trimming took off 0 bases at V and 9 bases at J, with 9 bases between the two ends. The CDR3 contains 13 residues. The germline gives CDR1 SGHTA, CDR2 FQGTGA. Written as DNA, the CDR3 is TGTGCCAGCAGCTTAACGTACCTTGCTGAGCAGTTCTTC. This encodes CASSLTYLAEQFF. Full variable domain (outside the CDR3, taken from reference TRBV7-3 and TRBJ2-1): GAGVSQTPSNKVTEKGKYVELRCDPISGHTALYWYRQSLGQGPEFLIYFQGTGAADDSGLPNDRFFAVRPEGSVSTLKIQRTERGDSAVYLCASSLTYLAEQFFGPGTRLTVL.

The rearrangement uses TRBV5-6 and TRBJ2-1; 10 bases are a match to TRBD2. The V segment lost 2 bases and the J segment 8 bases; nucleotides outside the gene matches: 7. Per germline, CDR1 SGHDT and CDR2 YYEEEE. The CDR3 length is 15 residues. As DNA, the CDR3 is TGTGCCAGCAGCTTTCAGCGGGGGGGCATTTATGAGCAGTTCTTC. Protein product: CASSFQRGGIYEQFF.

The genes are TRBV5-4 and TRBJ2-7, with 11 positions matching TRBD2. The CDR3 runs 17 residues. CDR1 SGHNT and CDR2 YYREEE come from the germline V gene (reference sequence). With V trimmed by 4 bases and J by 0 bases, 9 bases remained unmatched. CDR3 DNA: TGTGCCAGCAGCCGGGGGACTAGCGGTCCTTCCTCCTACGAGCAGTACTTC. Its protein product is CASSRGTSGPSSYEQYF.

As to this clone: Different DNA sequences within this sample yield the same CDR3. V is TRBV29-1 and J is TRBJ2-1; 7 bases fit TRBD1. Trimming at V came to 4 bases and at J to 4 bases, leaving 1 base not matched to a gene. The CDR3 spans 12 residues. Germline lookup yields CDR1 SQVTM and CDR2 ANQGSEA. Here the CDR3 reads CSVGQGYNEQFF. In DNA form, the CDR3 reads TGCAGCGTTGGACAGGGTTACAATGAGCAGTTCTTC.

In DNA form, the CDR3 reads TGCGCCAGCAGCGGAGCCTCAGGGGGGCCCCAAGAGACCCAGTACTTC. Translated, it gives CASSGASGGPQETQYF. V gene TRBV5-1 combines with J gene TRBJ2-5; TRBD1 might be the D (7 bases). The germline V and J ends were trimmed by 4 bases and 1 base, with 17 bases remaining between them. The CDR3 length is 16 residues. CDR1 is SGHRS, CDR2 YFSETQ, per germline.

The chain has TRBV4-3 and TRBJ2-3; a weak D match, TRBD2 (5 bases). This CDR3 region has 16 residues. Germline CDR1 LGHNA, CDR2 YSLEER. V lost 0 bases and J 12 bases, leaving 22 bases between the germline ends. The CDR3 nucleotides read TGCGCCAGCAGCCAAGACGGTACGGGATTTGCTAACCTCCAGTATTTT. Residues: CASSQDGTGFANLQYF.

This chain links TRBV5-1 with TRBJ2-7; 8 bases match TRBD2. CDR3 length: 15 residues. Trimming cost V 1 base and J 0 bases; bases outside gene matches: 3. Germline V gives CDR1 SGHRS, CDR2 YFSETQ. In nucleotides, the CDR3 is TGCGCCAGCAGCTTGAGCGGGAGTGCCTCCTACGAGCAGTACTTC. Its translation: CASSLSGSASYEQYF.

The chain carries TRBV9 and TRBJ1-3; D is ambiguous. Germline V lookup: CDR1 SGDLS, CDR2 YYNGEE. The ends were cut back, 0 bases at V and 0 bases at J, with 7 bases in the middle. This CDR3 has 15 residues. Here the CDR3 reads CASSVDPASGNTIYF. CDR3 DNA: TGTGCCAGCAGCGTAGATCCGGCCTCTGGAAACACCATATATTTT.

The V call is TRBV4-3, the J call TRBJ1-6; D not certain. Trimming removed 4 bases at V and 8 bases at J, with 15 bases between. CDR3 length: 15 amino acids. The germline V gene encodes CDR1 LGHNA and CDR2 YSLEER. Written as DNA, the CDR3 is TGCGCCAGCAGCCGGAGTGGGAAGGGAGATTCACCCCTCCACTTT. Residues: CASSRSGKGDSPLHF.